The 17 T cell receptor beta chains below all came from one sample that was sequenced in a study of T-cell reconstitution after alpha-beta-depleted transplantation in children. Researchers prepared the TCRbeta library using unique molecular identifiers, the study reports. TCRdb re-called the PCR reads with MiXCR, one entry per CDR3 protein. The repertoire holds some 500,000 distinct CDR3 sequences, with around a third as singletons. The source was PBMCs from the stem cell graft donor, collected from the stem cell graft. Source of these receptors: a human donor who donated a stem cell graft to a child with aplastic anemia.

Only a few counts were recorded for this clonotype. The V call is TRBV6-6, the J call TRBJ1-5, with 7 bases that match TRBD1. The J segment lost 4 bases and the V segment lost 6 bases, leaving 3 bases of the junction unmatched. Germline V gene sequence: CDR1 MNHNY, CDR2 SVGAGI (reference sequence). CDR3 size: 13 residues. The CDR3 region is CASSRGANQPQHF. CDR3 coding DNA: TGTGCCAGCAGCAGGGGGGCAAATCAGCCCCAGCATTTT.

The V gene is TRBV30, the J gene TRBJ1-4; 7 nucleotides line up with TRBD1. The CDR3 is made up of 13 amino acids. Unmatched junction bases numbered 5, after V lost 3 bases and J lost 7 bases. Germline V CDR1 and CDR2: GTSNPN, SVGIG (reference sequence). The CDR3 nucleotides are TGTGCCTGGAGCCCGGACAGGACTGAAAAACTGTTTTTT. Translating gives CAWSPDRTEKLFF. Combining the CDR3 with reference TRBV30 and TRBJ1-4 gives the whole variable domain SQTIHQWPATLVQPVGSPLSLECTVEGTSNPNLYWYRQAAGRGLQLLFYSVGIGQISSEVPQNLSASRPQDRQFILSSKKLLLSDSGFYLCAWSPDRTEKLFFGSGTQLSVL.

This chain links TRBV5-1 with TRBJ2-7; TRBD1 is a possible D gene (6 bases). This CDR3 is built from 16 residues. The V end was cut by 0 bases, the J end by 2 bases, with 15 bases between. From germline, CDR1 is SGHRS and CDR2 YFSETQ. The CDR3 DNA sequence: TGCGCCAGCAGCTTGGGTTTGGGGGCCTCGACCTACGAGCAGTACTTC. This encodes CASSLGLGASTYEQYF.

The V gene is TRBV6-2 or TRBV6-3, the J gene TRBJ1-5; weak D call: TRBD1 (5 bases). Germline V gives CDR1 MNHEY, CDR2 SVGEGT. The CDR3 is 17 residues long. V lost 7 bases and J lost 9, with 28 bases in between. The CDR3 bases are TGTGCCAGCAAGGCGGGTACGGGGGACCCCTCCATTCGGCCCCAGCATTTT. Its translation is CASKAGTGDPSIRPQHF.

This clonotype was counted between two and nine times. The V and J genes are TRBV20-1 and TRBJ2-1; TRBD1 might be the D (6 bases). CDR1 and CDR2 (germline): DFQATT, SNEGSKA (reference sequence). V was trimmed by 4 bases and J by 4 bases, leaving 14 bases between them. The CDR3 totals 14 residues. In DNA, the CDR3 is TGCAGTGCTACCAGGGGAGCGGAGTACAATGAGCAGTTCTTC. It specifies CSATRGAEYNEQFF.

This clonotype has only a few counts. The genes are TRBV5-6 and TRBJ1-1, with a possible D match to TRBD1 (6 bases). This CDR3 has 14 amino acids. Trimming took off 2 bases at V and 1 base at J, with 9 bases between the two ends. Germline lookup yields CDR1 SGHDT and CDR2 YYEEEE. The CDR3 spells CASSFKGGNTEAFF. The CDR3 DNA reads TGTGCCAGCAGCTTCAAGGGGGGGAACACTGAAGCTTTCTTT.

This clonotype was detected ten times or more. V is TRBV29-1 and J is TRBJ1-5; D is uncertain. Trimming left V 4 bases short and J 4 bases short, with 8 bases between. The CDR3 contains 12 residues. Germline CDR1 SQVTM, CDR2 ANQGSEA. CDR3 loop: CSVGAENQPQHF. DNA for the CDR3: TGCAGCGTTGGGGCAGAGAATCAGCCCCAGCATTTT.

This clonotype was seen a handful of times. The rearrangement uses TRBV7-2 and TRBJ2-7, with D possibly matching TRBD2 (6 bases). Germline CDR1 SGHTA, CDR2 FQGNSA. V was cut by 5 bases and J by 5 bases, with 13 bases left in between. The CDR3 is 13 amino acids. The CDR3 spells CASSPLAPHEQYF. In DNA, the CDR3 is TGTGCCAGCAGCCCACTAGCCCCGCACGAGCAGTACTTC.

This clonotype has just a few counts. The chain couples TRBV6-2 or TRBV6-3 to TRBJ2-1; 9 nucleotides agree with TRBD2. The ends lost 4 bases at V and 4 bases at J; junction bases unmatched: 8. CDR3 size: 16 residues. The germline CDR1 and CDR2 sequences are MNHEY and SVGEGT. CDR3 coding DNA: TGTGCCAGCAGTTCCTGGCTAGCGGGGTATTACAATGAGCAGTTCTTC. Protein: CASSSWLAGYYNEQFF.

The chain recombines TRBV27 with TRBJ2-1; D unclear. Trimming cost V 6 bases and J 2 bases, with 11 bases left between them. CDR3 length equals 14 residues. The germline CDR1 and CDR2 sequences are MNHEY and SMNVEV (reference sequence). The CDR3 nucleotides read TGTGCCAGCAGCCCGGTGCGCCCCTACAATGAGCAGTTCTTC. Residues: CASSPVRPYNEQFF.

This clonotype was picked up a small number of times. This chain uses TRBV7-9 with TRBJ2-1; D may be TRBD2 (6 bases). The germline V and J ends were trimmed by 5 bases and 7 bases, with 18 bases remaining between them. CDR3 length: 15 amino acids. The germline V gene encodes CDR1 SEHNR and CDR2 FQNEAQ (reference sequence). CDR3 DNA sequence: TGTGCCAGCAGCCTACTGGAGGGAGTCCCTAATGAGCAGTTCTTC. Encoded protein: CASSLLEGVPNEQFF.

J is TRBJ2-6 and V is TRBV11-1; 7 bases align to TRBD2. CDR1 and CDR2 from the germline V gene are SGHAT and FQDESV (reference sequence). This CDR3 comprises 19 residues. Trimming cost V 5 bases and J 0 bases; bases outside gene matches: 13. Written as DNA, the CDR3 is TGTGCCAGCAGCCGCAGCGGGGCAGGCACCAGCTCTGGGGCCAACGTCCTGACTTTC. Its protein is CASSRSGAGTSSGANVLTF. The full variable domain, its missing parts supplied by reference TRBV11-1 and TRBJ2-6, is EAEVAQSPRYKITEKSQAVAFWCDPISGHATLYWYRQILGQGPELLVQFQDESVVDDSQLPKDRFSAERLKGVDSTLKIQPAELGDSAMYLCASSRSGAGTSSGANVLTFGAGSRLTVL.

This clonotype was picked up one time. Because the CDR3 is missing its conserved closing phenylalanine or tryptophan, this is likely a read error. The chain carries TRBV4-3 and TRBJ2-7; D may be TRBD1 (5 bases). Per the germline V gene, CDR1 is LGHNA and CDR2 is YSLEER. Trimming stripped 4 bases from V and 0 bases from J, with 10 bases between. The CDR3 length is 14 residues. CDR3 in amino acids: CASSLKTDSYEQYL. For the CDR3, the DNA is TGCGCCAGCAGCCTAAAGACAGACTCCTACGAGCAGTACTTG.

This clonotype was seen a few times. The chain combines TRBV27 with TRBJ2-5; no clear D. With 4 bases removed from V and 4 bases from J, the gap between germline ends came to 10 bases. The CDR3 totals 13 residues. The germline CDR1 and CDR2 sequences are MNHEY and SMNVEV (reference sequence). In DNA, the CDR3 is TGTGCCAGCAGTTCCAACTCGGTAGAGACCCAGTACTTC. Translation: CASSSNSVETQYF.

The gene calls are TRBV5-5 and TRBJ1-2; no reliable D call. Germline V gene sequence: CDR1 SGHKS, CDR2 YYEKEE (reference sequence). The germline V and J ends were trimmed by 4 bases and 6 bases, with 25 bases remaining between them. This CDR3 is 17 amino acids long. The CDR3 spells CASSRLYPVGRGDGYTF. The CDR3 coding sequence is TGTGCCAGCAGCCGTCTATACCCGGTAGGCCGTGGAGATGGCTACACCTTC.

This clonotype was recorded a few times. V usage is TRBV5-1 and J usage is TRBJ2-7; the D gene could be TRBD1 or TRBD2 (6 bases each). This CDR3 spans 14 amino acids. Per the germline V gene, CDR1 is SGHRS and CDR2 is YFSETQ. CDR3 sequence reads: CASRGQTSSYEQYF. The DNA for the CDR3 is TGCGCTTCCCGGGGGCAGACGAGCTCCTACGAGCAGTACTTC.

The V gene is TRBV11-3, the J gene TRBJ1-1, with D uncertain. There are 13 residues in the CDR3. Per the germline V gene, CDR1 is SGHNT and CDR2 is YENEEA. V shed 0 bases and J shed 6 bases, with 8 bases lying between them. CDR3 residues: CASSLEERAEAFF. The CDR3 coding sequence is TGTGCCAGCAGCTTAGAAGAGAGGGCTGAAGCTTTCTTT.